Below, 29 T cell receptor beta chains from the same sample are listed, as sequenced in a study of blood T cells in healthy people across ages. Alongside a J-beta primer mix, a sample-barcoded 5' primer served in a second PCR lasting about 7 to 12 cycles. TCRdb reprocessed the 5' RACE reads via MiXCR and lists one record per CDR3 protein. Among about 780,000 distinct CDR3 sequences, about 42% were seen once, and the ten largest hold 15% to 20%. The source material was blood. Every receptor here comes from a man of 80 years or more in good health.

The chain employs TRBV5-1 and TRBJ2-7; D is ambiguous. Per the germline V gene, CDR1 is SGHRS and CDR2 is YFSETQ. This CDR3 contains 14 residues. Trimming stripped 2 bases from V and 6 bases from J, with 15 bases between. The CDR3 sequence is CASSLNTPNGEQYF. Here the CDR3 DNA reads TGCGCCAGCAGCTTAAACACTCCGAACGGCGAGCAGTACTTC.

The rearrangement joins TRBV5-1 to TRBJ1-1; D unresolved. CDR1 is SGHRS and CDR2 is YFSETQ in the germline V gene. The CDR3 consists of 13 residues. V was pared by 5 bases and J by 3 bases, with 11 bases between. The CDR3 loop is CASRASKDTEAFF. The CDR3 DNA is TGCGCCAGCAGGGCGAGCAAAGACACTGAAGCTTTCTTT.

The table lists this clonotype with a few counts. Just one base apart from a much larger clone, this may be a read error. The J gene is TRBJ1-2, the V gene TRBV12-3 or TRBV12-4, with 9 bases lining up with TRBD1. This CDR3 spans 14 amino acids. The V and J ends lost 6 bases and 1 base, in that order; junction bases with no gene match: 3. The CDR3 is CASRWTGDNYGYTF. In nucleotides, the CDR3 is TGTGCCAGCAGGTGGACAGGGGATAACTATGGCTACACCTTC.

CDR3 sequence: CASRRTGRIGNEQFF. As DNA, the CDR3 is TGTGCCAGCAGACGTACCGGGAGAATTGGAAATGAGCAGTTCTTC. This chain links TRBV11-1 with TRBJ2-1; D is perhaps TRBD2 (6 bases). CDR3 size: 15 residues. The V gene's germline CDR1 is SGHAT and CDR2 FQDESV (reference sequence). V was cut by 6 bases and J by 7 bases, with 19 bases left in between.

As for this clonotype: With a much larger clone just one base away, this may be a read error. V is TRBV7-8 and J is TRBJ1-6; no clear D. Germline V gene data show CDR1 as SGHVS and CDR2 as FQNEAQ. Trimming shortened V by 5 bases and J by 14 bases, and 13 bases separated the two germline ends. The CDR3 sequence is 12 residues long. As DNA, the CDR3 is TGTGCCAGCAGCGTCTTGGGTGAAACCCTCCACTTT. This gives the protein CASSVLGETLHF.

The rearrangement joins TRBV20-1 to TRBJ1-2; possible D gene TRBD1, 5 bases. Germline loops: CDR1 DFQATT, CDR2 SNEGSKA (reference sequence). V lost 2 bases, J lost 4 bases, and 11 bases lay in between. CDR3 length: 13 residues. In DNA form, the CDR3 reads TGCAGTGCTAGATGGCAGGGAAGCTATGGCTACACCTTC. Its protein is CSARWQGSYGYTF.

This clonotype was seen a single time. An end of the junction differs from the germline gene, which may be a read error. The genes are TRBV25-1 and TRBJ1-2; 8 positions match TRBD1. CDR1 is MGHDK and CDR2 is SYGVNS in the germline V gene. The CDR3 is 15 residues long. The CDR3 DNA is TGTGCCAGCAGTGATGTTAAGTCCGGGACAGGAGGCTTCACCTTC. As protein: CASSDVKSGTGGFTF.

This clonotype was counted between two and nine times. The genes are TRBV6-6 and TRBJ2-1, with TRBD2 identical over 14 bases. CDR3 size: 16 residues. With V trimmed by 6 bases and J by 8 bases, 9 bases remained unmatched. The germline gives CDR1 MNHNY, CDR2 SVGAGI (reference sequence). This chain's CDR3 is CASRMTSGRAEDEQFF. The CDR3 coding sequence is TGTGCCAGCAGGATGACTAGCGGGAGGGCCGAAGATGAGCAGTTCTTC.

This chain joins TRBV9 and TRBJ1-5; D is possibly TRBD1 (6 bases). The CDR3 consists of 14 residues. V was trimmed by 4 bases and J by 7 bases, leaving 15 bases between them. From germline, CDR1 is SGDLS and CDR2 YYNGEE. CDR3 region: CASSLTGMGQPQHF. For the CDR3, the DNA is TGTGCCAGCAGCCTAACAGGGATGGGGCAGCCCCAGCATTTT.

The chain uses TRBV12-3 or TRBV12-4 and TRBJ1-5, with D unresolved. The CDR3 runs 13 residues. The ends were cut back, 3 bases at V and 7 bases at J, with 10 bases in the middle. The CDR3 is CASSFEGRQPQHF. The CDR3 DNA is TGTGCCAGCAGTTTTGAAGGGCGGCAGCCCCAGCATTTT.

The J gene is TRBJ1-5, the V gene TRBV20-1; D gene uncertain. CDR3 size: 13 residues. Germline V gene lookup returns CDR1 DFQATT and CDR2 SNEGSKA (reference sequence). V shed 3 bases and J shed 5 bases, with 11 bases lying between them. CDR3 nucleotide sequence: TGCAGTGCTAGTTTGGGTGGGGATCAGCCCCAGCATTTT. Protein: CSASLGGDQPQHF.

The chain recombines TRBV29-1 with TRBJ2-3; D not certain. The V gene lost 2 bases and the J gene lost 4 bases, with 10 bases spanning the gap. This CDR3 has 13 residues. Germline V gene sequence: CDR1 SQVTM, CDR2 ANQGSEA. DNA for the CDR3: TGCAGCGTTGAAACTTCACGATCAGATACGCAGTATTTT. This sequence encodes CSVETSRSDTQYF.

This clonotype has ten or more counts. This chain links TRBV12-3 or TRBV12-4 with TRBJ2-7, with a weak D call TRBD1 (6 bases). Trimming shortened V by 7 bases and J by 2 bases, and 15 bases separated the two germline ends. The CDR3 contains 14 residues. CDR3 in amino acids: CASTPTGTAYEQYF. The CDR3, as DNA: TGTGCCAGCACCCCAACAGGGACGGCCTACGAGCAGTACTTC.

The rearrangement uses TRBV7-6 and TRBJ2-7; D is uncertain. This CDR3 spans 13 amino acids. Deletions cut 2 bases from V and 7 bases from J, with 12 bases between. Germline lookup yields CDR1 SGHVS and CDR2 FNYEAQ. CDR3 sequence (DNA): TGTGCCAGCAGCTTAAGGCCCCTTTGGGAGCAGTACTTC. It specifies CASSLRPLWEQYF.

This clonotype showed up just a few times. The gene calls are TRBV28 and TRBJ2-5; D unclear. Matching the DNA end better, TRBJ2-7 makes the J call doubtful. Germline-derived CDR1 and CDR2 are MDHEN and SYDVKM. The CDR3 extends over 12 amino acids. The CDR3 DNA sequence: TGTGCCAGCAAGTCCGGGCCCTACGAGCAGTACTTC. Residues: CASKSGPYEQYF.

The genes are TRBV9 and TRBJ2-1; D gene unclear. This CDR3 contains 13 residues. Trimming left V 7 bases short and J 4 bases short, with 12 bases between. Per the germline V gene, CDR1 is SGDLS and CDR2 is YYNGEE. Here the CDR3 DNA reads TGTGCCAGCTCGGTAGATCTTTACAATGAGCAGTTCTTC. Protein product: CASSVDLYNEQFF.

The V and J genes are TRBV7-9 and TRBJ2-3; 12 nucleotides agree with TRBD2. Germline CDR1 and CDR2: SEHNR and FQNEAQ (reference sequence). Trimming at V came to 7 bases and at J to 4 bases, leaving 12 bases not matched to a gene. The CDR3 contains 17 residues. The CDR3 sequence is CASTKVSTSGSSDTQYF. CDR3 coding DNA: TGTGCCAGCACCAAAGTTTCGACTAGCGGGAGTTCAGATACGCAGTATTTT.

The chain uses TRBV7-2 and TRBJ1-2; D is perhaps TRBD1 (5 bases). CDR3 length: 13 amino acids. Deletions cut 1 base from V and 7 bases from J, with 10 bases between. CDR1 is SGHTA and CDR2 is FQGNSA in the germline V gene. CDR3: CASSLDGRVGYTF. The CDR3 bases are TGTGCCAGCAGCTTAGACGGCAGGGTTGGCTACACCTTC.

This sequence joins TRBV3-1 and TRBJ1-3; D ambiguous. The CDR3 covers 15 residues. CDR1 LGHDT and CDR2 YNNKEL come from the germline V gene (reference sequence). V was shortened by 0 bases and J by 3 bases, with 9 bases between the two germline ends. The CDR3 DNA reads TGTGCCAGCAGCCAAGATTACGGCTTTGGAAACACCATATATTTT. It translates to CASSQDYGFGNTIYF.

This clonotype has only a few counts. This chain links TRBV4-3 with TRBJ2-1; possible D gene TRBD2, 6 bases. Germline V gene sequence: CDR1 LGHNA, CDR2 YSLEER. The CDR3 totals 16 residues. V was pared by 0 bases and J by 3 bases, with 12 bases between. The CDR3 loop reads CASSQDFSGLYNEQFF. CDR3 in DNA: TGCGCCAGCAGCCAAGATTTTAGCGGCCTCTACAATGAGCAGTTCTTC.

On this clonotype itself: A read error may produce the germline difference seen at one junction end. The chain is built from TRBV5-1 and TRBJ2-6; D is tentatively TRBD1 or TRBD2 (5 bases each). This CDR3 contains 15 residues. The germline V gene has CDR1 SGHRS and CDR2 YFSETQ. The CDR3 bases are TGCGCCAGCAGCGAGGACTCTCACGGGGCCAGCGTCCTGACTTTC. Its protein is CASSEDSHGASVLTF. The variable domain in full, completed from reference TRBV5-1 and TRBJ2-6, reads KAGVTQTPRYLIKTRGQQVTLSCSPISGHRSVSWYQQTPGQGLQFLFEYFSETQRNKGNFPGRFSGRQFSNSRSEMNVSTLELGDSALYLCASSEDSHGASVLTFGAGSRLTVL.

V and J are TRBV24-1 and TRBJ2-3, with D possibly matching TRBD2 (6 bases). Looked up from germline, CDR1 is KGHDR and CDR2 is SFDVKD. Deletions cut 2 bases from V and 2 bases from J, with 10 bases between. The CDR3 is made up of 15 amino acids. CDR3 coding DNA: TGTGCCACCAGTGATTCTCGGGACTTCACAGATACGCAGTATTTT. Its protein product is CATSDSRDFTDTQYF.

This clonotype was detected a few times. J is TRBJ2-6 and V is TRBV12-3 or TRBV12-4, with TRBD1 matching over 8 bases. J gave up 3 bases and V 6 bases, and 10 bases lay outside the gene matches. The CDR3 is made up of 17 amino acids. The CDR3 spells CASSPQTTGVGANVLTF. In DNA form, the CDR3 reads TGTGCCAGCAGCCCCCAGACGACAGGGGTTGGGGCCAACGTCCTGACTTTC.

This clonotype was seen once. The chain uses TRBV28 and TRBJ2-5; 9 bases agree with TRBD1. CDR3 length: 13 amino acids. The V and J ends lost 7 bases and 4 bases, in that order; junction bases with no gene match: 4. The germline V gene has CDR1 MDHEN and CDR2 SYDVKM. Here the CDR3 reads CASTWTGVETQYF. CDR3 in DNA: TGTGCCAGCACTTGGACAGGGGTAGAGACCCAGTACTTC.

The chain has TRBV7-2 and TRBJ1-5; 7 nucleotides match TRBD1. V lost 1 base and J lost 7; bases outside the gene matches: 7. Per germline, CDR1 SGHTA and CDR2 FQGNSA. This CDR3 region has 15 residues. The CDR3: CASSLDATGYQPQHF. CDR3 bases: TGTGCCAGCAGCTTAGATGCGACAGGGTACCAGCCCCAGCATTTT.

This chain joins TRBV20-1 and TRBJ2-3; TRBD2 might be the D (5 bases). The CDR3 is made up of 14 amino acids. Trimming pared 4 bases from V and 2 bases from J, leaving 13 bases between. CDR1 and CDR2 from the germline V gene are DFQATT and SNEGSKA (reference sequence). The CDR3 nucleotides read TGCAGTGCTACGGGAATGGGCTTCACAGATACGCAGTATTTT. Amino acids: CSATGMGFTDTQYF.

This clonotype was recorded a few times. The chain combines TRBV20-1 with TRBJ1-2; D remains unclear. CDR1 and CDR2 (germline): DFQATT, SNEGSKA (reference sequence). CDR3 length: 11 amino acids. With 6 bases removed from V and 4 bases from J, the gap between germline ends came to 9 bases. CDR3: CSAHGVYGYTF. In nucleotides, the CDR3 is TGCAGTGCCCACGGGGTCTATGGCTACACCTTC.

This chain links TRBV20-1 with TRBJ1-2; 7 bases map to TRBD1. The junction had 4 bases not matched to a gene; V was cut back by 6 bases and J by 3 bases. The CDR3 has 12 residues. The germline CDR1 and CDR2 sequences are DFQATT and SNEGSKA (reference sequence). The CDR3 DNA is TGCAGTGCACCTCAGGGGGACTATGGCTACACCTTC. Its translation: CSAPQGDYGYTF.

The chain combines TRBV20-1 with TRBJ2-3; the D is unclear. Trimming cost V 1 base and J 2 bases, with 10 bases left between them. CDR1 and CDR2 (germline): DFQATT, SNEGSKA (reference sequence). This CDR3 has 14 amino acids. Written as DNA, the CDR3 is TGCAGTGCTAGAGTAACTCTTGCCACAGATACGCAGTATTTT. Its protein product is CSARVTLATDTQYF.